Listed here are 13 T cell receptor beta chains from one sample, sequenced in a study of blood T cells in healthy people across ages. Through a sample-barcoded 5' primer and a J-beta primer mix, a second PCR was run for roughly 7 to 12 cycles. TCRdb analysed the 5' RACE reads with MiXCR anew, one entry per CDR3 protein. The sample includes roughly 900,000 distinct CDR3 sequences, 40% to 60% of them seen just once. The material sequenced was blood. These receptors were obtained from a man aged 30 to 45 in good health.

The CDR3 reads CASSQDPPFSGGGYDEQFF. CDR3 DNA sequence: TGCGCCAGCAGCCAAGACCCCCCCTTTAGCGGGGGGGGCTATGATGAGCAGTTCTTC. This chain joins TRBV4-1 and TRBJ2-1, with TRBD2 matching over 11 bases. CDR1 is MGHRA and CDR2 is YSYEKL in the germline V gene. V lost 0 bases and J lost 8; bases outside the gene matches: 15. CDR3 size: 19 residues.

The chain carries TRBV6-2 or TRBV6-3 and TRBJ2-1; D might be TRBD2 (5 bases). Gene TRBJ2-7 matches the end of the DNA better, so the J call may be wrong. CDR3 length equals 14 residues. Germline assignment: CDR1 MNHEY and CDR2 SVGEGT. The CDR3 spells CATLRRSSYNEQYF. The DNA for the CDR3 is TGTGCCACCTTGAGGAGGAGCTCCTACAATGAGCAGTACTTC.

The genes are TRBV6-6 and TRBJ2-7; tentative D call: TRBD1 (5 bases). The V gene lost 2 bases and the J gene lost 2 bases, with 7 bases spanning the gap. This CDR3 has 13 residues. The germline gives CDR1 MNHNY, CDR2 SVGAGI (reference sequence). For the CDR3, the DNA is TGTGCCAGCAGTTACCTGACAGCCTACGAGCAGTACTTC. The encoded protein is CASSYLTAYEQYF.

This clonotype was detected only a few times. The V and J genes are TRBV3-1 and TRBJ1-5; the D is unclear. V was clipped by 4 bases and J by 0 bases, with 4 bases between them. The CDR3 is made up of 13 amino acids. Germline lookup yields CDR1 LGHDT and CDR2 YNNKEL (reference sequence). As DNA, the CDR3 is TGTGCCAGCAGCCGGGCTAGCAATCAGCCCCAGCATTTT. Protein sequence: CASSRASNQPQHF.

This clonotype occurred once. J is TRBJ2-3 and V is TRBV4-1; 7 bases line up with TRBD1. After removal of 4 bases from V and 2 bases from J, the junction contained 9 bases not matched to a gene. Germline V gives CDR1 MGHRA, CDR2 YSYEKL. The CDR3 loop spans 16 amino acids. The CDR3 sequence is CASSLWDSRSTDTQYF. CDR3 sequence (DNA): TGCGCCAGCAGCCTTTGGGACAGCCGGTCCACAGATACGCAGTATTTT.

The chain has TRBV27 and TRBJ1-2, with TRBD1 matching 8 bases. Germline lookup yields CDR1 MNHEY and CDR2 SMNVEV (reference sequence). The CDR3 spans 14 residues. J lost 6 bases, V lost 6 bases, and 9 bases had no gene match. This CDR3 reads CASRDTGGKNGYTF. As DNA, the CDR3 is TGTGCCAGCAGAGATACAGGGGGGAAAAATGGCTACACCTTC.

CDR3 DNA: TGCAGCGTTGTGCCCCGAGGATTCAATGAGCAGTTCTTC. Amino acids: CSVVPRGFNEQFF. The J gene is TRBJ2-1, the V gene TRBV29-1, with D unclear. The germline gives CDR1 SQVTM, CDR2 ANQGSEA. Trimming shortened V by 4 bases and J by 6 bases, and 13 bases separated the two germline ends. This CDR3 has 13 residues.

V gene TRBV9 combines with J gene TRBJ2-4, with no clear D. The end of the DNA fits TRBJ2-5 better, so the J call may be wrong. This CDR3 is 13 amino acids long. In germline, CDR1 is SGDLS, CDR2 YYNGEE. The CDR3 DNA sequence: TGTGCCAGCAGCGTCCGGGTTCAGGAGACCCAGTACTTC. It translates to CASSVRVQETQYF.

On this clonotype itself: Because it lacks the conserved phenylalanine or tryptophan at the end, this CDR3 is likely a read error. The V gene is TRBV7-2, the J gene TRBJ2-7; 9 bases are a match to TRBD2. The germline V gene has CDR1 SGHTA and CDR2 FQGNSA. This CDR3 is 15 amino acids long. With V trimmed by 3 bases and J by 2 bases, 5 bases remained unmatched. The CDR3 is CASSFASSGAYEQYL. CDR3 bases: TGTGCCAGCAGCTTTGCGTCTAGCGGGGCCTACGAGCAGTACTTA.

The chain employs TRBV24-1 and TRBJ2-7, with 9 nucleotides matching TRBD1. With 4 bases clipped from V and 5 bases from J, the junction kept 11 bases outside the gene matches. The CDR3 consists of 16 residues. Germline V gene lookup returns CDR1 KGHDR and CDR2 SFDVKD. CDR3 DNA: TGTGCCACCAGTGACGAACCGGGACAGGGATCAAACGAGCAGTACTTC. It yields the protein CATSDEPGQGSNEQYF.

This clonotype was seen only a few times. The gene calls are TRBV11-3 and TRBJ2-1, with TRBD1 as a possible D gene (6 bases). Trimming took 5 bases from V and 7 from J, leaving 12 bases between them. Germline CDR1 and CDR2: SGHNT and YENEEA. The CDR3 runs 13 residues. CDR3 bases: TGTGCCAGCAGCCCCCCGACAGGAAATGAGCAGTTCTTC. Its translation: CASSPPTGNEQFF.

This clonotype was detected only a few times. CDR3 region: CASSHRTGQETQYF. CDR3 DNA sequence: TGTGCCAGCAGCCACCGGACAGGTCAAGAGACCCAGTACTTC. The V gene is TRBV3-1, the J gene TRBJ2-5; 7 bases match TRBD1. Germline loops: CDR1 LGHDT, CDR2 YNNKEL (reference sequence). V dropped 3 bases and J dropped 2; count of bases not matched to a gene: 3. This CDR3 comprises 14 residues.

Points on this clonotype: A much larger clonotype is one base distant, so this may be a read error. The V gene is TRBV11-3, the J gene TRBJ1-6, with unresolved D. This CDR3 spans 14 amino acids. V was shortened by 2 bases and J by 11 bases, with 13 bases between the two germline ends. CDR1 is SGHNT, CDR2 YENEEA, per germline. CDR3 sequence: CASSLTSANPPLHF. DNA of the CDR3: TGTGCCAGCAGCTTAACCAGCGCCAATCCACCCCTCCACTTT.